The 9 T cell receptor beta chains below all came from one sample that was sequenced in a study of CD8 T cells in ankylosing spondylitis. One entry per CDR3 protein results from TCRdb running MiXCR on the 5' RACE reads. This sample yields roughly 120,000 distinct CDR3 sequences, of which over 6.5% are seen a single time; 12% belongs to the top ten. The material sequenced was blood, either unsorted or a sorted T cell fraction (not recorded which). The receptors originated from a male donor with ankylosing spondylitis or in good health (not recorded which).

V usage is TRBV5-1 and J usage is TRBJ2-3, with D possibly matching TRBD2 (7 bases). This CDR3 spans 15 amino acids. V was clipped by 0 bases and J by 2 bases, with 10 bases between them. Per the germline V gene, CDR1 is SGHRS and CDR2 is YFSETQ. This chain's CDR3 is CASSLVGGPTDTQYF. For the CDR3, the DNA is TGCGCCAGCAGCTTGGTCGGGGGGCCCACAGATACGCAGTATTTT.

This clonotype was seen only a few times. Here the CDR3 DNA reads TGTGCCAGCAGTGCGGGCACAGGGGGTTGGGTCACTTATGGCTACACCTTC. Protein sequence: CASSAGTGGWVTYGYTF. The V call is TRBV2, the J call TRBJ1-2; 8 nucleotides line up with TRBD1. V was clipped by 4 bases and J by 5 bases; unmatched bases: 15. Per the germline V gene, CDR1 is SNHLY and CDR2 is FYNNEI. CDR3 length: 17 amino acids.

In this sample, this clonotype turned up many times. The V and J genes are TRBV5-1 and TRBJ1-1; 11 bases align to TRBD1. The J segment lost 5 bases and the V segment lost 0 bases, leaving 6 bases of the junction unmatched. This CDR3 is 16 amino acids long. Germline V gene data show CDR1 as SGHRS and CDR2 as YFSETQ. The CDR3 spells CASSLAGQGVNTEAFF. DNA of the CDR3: TGCGCCAGCAGCTTGGCGGGACAGGGGGTTAATACTGAAGCTTTCTTT. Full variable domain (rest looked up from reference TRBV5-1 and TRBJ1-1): KAGVTQTPRYLIKTRGQQVTLSCSPISGHRSVSWYQQTPGQGLQFLFEYFSETQRNKGNFPGRFSGRQFSNSRSEMNVSTLELGDSALYLCASSLAGQGVNTEAFFGQGTRLTVV.

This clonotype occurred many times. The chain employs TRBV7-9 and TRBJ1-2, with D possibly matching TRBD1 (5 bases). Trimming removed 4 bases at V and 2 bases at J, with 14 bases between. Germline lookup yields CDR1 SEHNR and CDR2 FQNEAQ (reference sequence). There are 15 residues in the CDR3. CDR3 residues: CASSSPNEGNYGYTF. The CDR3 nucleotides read TGTGCCAGCAGCTCACCCAATGAGGGGAACTATGGCTACACCTTC.

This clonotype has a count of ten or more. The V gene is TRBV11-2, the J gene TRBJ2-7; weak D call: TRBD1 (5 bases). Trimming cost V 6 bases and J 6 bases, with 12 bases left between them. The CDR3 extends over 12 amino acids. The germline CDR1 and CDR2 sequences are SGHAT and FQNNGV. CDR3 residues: CASRVTGSEQYF. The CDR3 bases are TGTGCCAGCAGAGTAACAGGTTCCGAGCAGTACTTC.

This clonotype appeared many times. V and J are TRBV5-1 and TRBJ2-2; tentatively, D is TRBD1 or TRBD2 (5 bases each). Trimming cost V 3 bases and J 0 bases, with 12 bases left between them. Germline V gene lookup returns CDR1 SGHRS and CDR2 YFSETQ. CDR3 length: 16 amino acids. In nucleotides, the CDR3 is TGCGCCAGCAGCTCTAGGGGACCCGCGAACACCGGGGAGCTGTTTTTT. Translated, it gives CASSSRGPANTGELFF.

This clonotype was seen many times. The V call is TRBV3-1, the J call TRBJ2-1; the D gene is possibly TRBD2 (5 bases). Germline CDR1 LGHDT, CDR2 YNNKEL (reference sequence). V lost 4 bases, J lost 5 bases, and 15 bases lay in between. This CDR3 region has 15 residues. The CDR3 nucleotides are TGTGCCAGCAGCCGATCCGGAGGACGCGACAATGAGCAGTTCTTC. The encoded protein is CASSRSGGRDNEQFF.

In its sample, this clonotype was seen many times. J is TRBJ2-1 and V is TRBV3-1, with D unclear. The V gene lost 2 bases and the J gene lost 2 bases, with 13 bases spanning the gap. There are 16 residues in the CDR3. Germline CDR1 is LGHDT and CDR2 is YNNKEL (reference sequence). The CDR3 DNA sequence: TGTGCCAGCAGCCAAAAGCGATGGACCGCCTACAATGAGCAGTTCTTC. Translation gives CASSQKRWTAYNEQFF.

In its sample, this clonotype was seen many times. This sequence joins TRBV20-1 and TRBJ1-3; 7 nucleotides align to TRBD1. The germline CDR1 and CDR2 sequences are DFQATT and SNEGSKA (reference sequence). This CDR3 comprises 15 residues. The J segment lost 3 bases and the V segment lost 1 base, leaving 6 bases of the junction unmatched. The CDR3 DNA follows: TGCAGTGCTAGAGTCCCAGGGGGTGGTGGAAACACCATATATTTT. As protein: CSARVPGGGGNTIYF.